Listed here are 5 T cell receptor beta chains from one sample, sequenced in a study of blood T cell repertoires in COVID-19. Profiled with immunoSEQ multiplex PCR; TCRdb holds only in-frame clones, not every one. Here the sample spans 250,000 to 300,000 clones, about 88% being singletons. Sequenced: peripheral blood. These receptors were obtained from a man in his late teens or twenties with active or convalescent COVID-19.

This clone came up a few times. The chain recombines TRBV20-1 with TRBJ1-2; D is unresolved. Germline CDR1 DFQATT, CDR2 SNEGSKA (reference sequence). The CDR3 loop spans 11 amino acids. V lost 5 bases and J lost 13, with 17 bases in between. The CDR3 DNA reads TGCAGTGCTCCCCTCGGAGATTCTCTCACCTTC. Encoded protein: CSAPLGDSLTF.

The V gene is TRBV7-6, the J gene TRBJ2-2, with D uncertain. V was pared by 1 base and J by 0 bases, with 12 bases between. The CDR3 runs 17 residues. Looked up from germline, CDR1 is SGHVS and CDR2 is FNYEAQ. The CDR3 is CASSLVTTLPNTGELFF. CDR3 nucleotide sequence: TGTGCCAGCAGCTTAGTAACGACACTTCCGAACACCGGGGAGCTGTTTTTT.

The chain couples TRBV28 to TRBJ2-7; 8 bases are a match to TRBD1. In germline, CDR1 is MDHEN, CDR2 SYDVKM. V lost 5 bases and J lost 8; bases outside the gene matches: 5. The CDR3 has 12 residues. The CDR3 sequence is CASSGQGKKQYF. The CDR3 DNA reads TGTGCCAGCAGTGGACAGGGAAAAAAGCAGTACTTC.

The CDR3 protein is CAISVTRYGYTF. DNA for the CDR3: TGTGCCATCAGTGTAACTAGATATGGCTACACCTTC. The chain is built from TRBV10-3 and TRBJ1-2, with D unclear. The germline V gene has CDR1 ENHRY and CDR2 SYGVKD. This CDR3 region has 12 residues. V was trimmed by 4 bases and J by 5 bases, leaving 8 bases between them.

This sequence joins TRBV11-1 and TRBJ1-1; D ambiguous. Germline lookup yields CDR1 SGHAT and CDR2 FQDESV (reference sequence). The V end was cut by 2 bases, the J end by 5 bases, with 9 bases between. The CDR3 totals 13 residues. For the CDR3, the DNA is TGTGCCAGCAGCTTATCAGGTGTAACTGAAGCTTTCTTT. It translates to CASSLSGVTEAFF.